One and the same sample provided the 14 T cell receptor beta chains below, sequenced in a study of resident and recirculating memory T cells in vitiligo. The table came from immunoSEQ multiplex PCR; TCRdb's copy has only in-frame clones and leaves some out. The sample has around 70,000 clones, approximately 90% seen once. Sequences were obtained from blood. Receptor source: a male donor with vitiligo.

The rearrangement uses TRBV28 and TRBJ2-7, with D perhaps TRBD1 (6 bases). V was clipped by 5 bases and J by 3 bases, with 14 bases between them. The germline V gene has CDR1 MDHEN and CDR2 SYDVKM. The CDR3 is 14 residues long. The CDR3 loop is CASSPTGQSYEQYF. DNA for the CDR3: TGTGCCAGCAGTCCAACGGGACAAAGCTACGAGCAGTACTTC.

The J gene is TRBJ2-1, the V gene TRBV18; possible D gene TRBD1, 5 bases. The V end lost 3 bases, the J end lost 5 bases, and 11 bases lay between the germline ends. This CDR3 region has 14 residues. The germline CDR1 and CDR2 sequences are KGHSH and LQKENI. CDR3 region: CASSPFRDDNEQFF. The CDR3 DNA follows: TGTGCCAGCTCACCTTTCAGGGATGACAATGAGCAGTTCTTC.

The J gene is TRBJ1-5, the V gene TRBV19; D perhaps matches TRBD1 (5 bases). V lost 6 bases to trimming and J lost 1 base, with 13 bases between them. The CDR3 loop spans 15 amino acids. Germline lookup yields CDR1 LNHDA and CDR2 SQIVND (reference sequence). CDR3 nucleotide sequence: TGTGCCAGTAGATGGGGGGGTTTGAGCAATCAGCCCCAGCATTTT. Translation: CASRWGGLSNQPQHF.

The CDR3 DNA is TGTGCCAGTAGTATCCGGGGACGGCCAGGAGGGAACTATGGCTACACCTTC. Protein: CASSIRGRPGGNYGYTF. This chain connects TRBV19 to TRBJ1-2; tentatively, D is TRBD1 (5 bases). Between the trimmed V and J ends, which lost 3 bases and 2 bases, there was a span of 19 bases. CDR1 and CDR2 from the germline V gene are LNHDA and SQIVND (reference sequence). The CDR3 covers 17 residues.

This clone appeared once. J is TRBJ2-5 and V is TRBV29-1; TRBD2 might be the D (6 bases). CDR1 SQVTM and CDR2 ANQGSEA come from the germline V gene. Between the trimmed V and J ends, which lost 5 bases and 3 bases, there was a span of 16 bases. This CDR3 region has 14 residues. The CDR3 is CSVSGTPREETQYF. The CDR3 region has the DNA TGCAGCGTTTCAGGGACTCCCCGCGAAGAGACCCAGTACTTC.

This chain's CDR3 is CASSESPRGAGVQETQYF. CDR3 DNA: TGCGCCAGCAGTGAGTCCCCACGAGGAGCGGGAGTCCAAGAGACCCAGTACTTC. V is TRBV10-2 and J is TRBJ2-5; 8 bases fit TRBD2. This CDR3 is 18 amino acids long. Trimming removed 0 bases from V and 1 base from J; junction bases left unmatched: 10. CDR1 and CDR2 from the germline V gene are WSHSY and SAAADI.

This sequence joins TRBV7-2 and TRBJ2-2, with a tentative D call TRBD2 (6 bases). Per the germline V gene, CDR1 is SGHTA and CDR2 is FQGNSA. The CDR3 is 15 residues long. V was shortened by 5 bases and J by 6 bases, with 16 bases between the two germline ends. The CDR3 sequence: CASSHSGGGAGELFF. The CDR3 DNA reads TGTGCCAGCAGCCACTCCGGGGGTGGGGCCGGGGAGCTGTTTTTT. Variable domain in full (rest from reference TRBV7-2 and TRBJ2-2): GAGVSQSPSNKVTEKGKDVELRCDPISGHTALYWYRQSLGQGLEFLIYFQGNSAPDKSGLPSDRFSAERTGGSVSTLTIQRTQQEDSAVYLCASSHSGGGAGELFFGEGSRLTVL.

This clone was counted a few times. CDR3 loop: CASSLTGSNAYEQYF. CDR3 nucleotide sequence: TGTGCCAGCAGCCTGACAGGGTCTAACGCTTACGAGCAGTACTTC. V is TRBV7-3 and J is TRBJ2-7, with 7 bases fitting TRBD1. In germline, CDR1 is SGHTA, CDR2 FQGTGA. The CDR3 runs 15 residues. Trimming removed 5 bases from V and 4 bases from J; junction bases left unmatched: 11.

The genes are TRBV4-3 and TRBJ2-7, with D tentatively TRBD1 (8 bases). The V end was cut by 1 base, the J end by 4 bases, with 17 bases between. The length of the CDR3 is 16 residues. The germline V gene has CDR1 LGHNA and CDR2 YSLEER. The CDR3 region is CASSQGLEQGGYEQYF. In DNA, the CDR3 is TGCGCCAGCAGCCAAGGTCTGGAACAGGGGGGGTACGAGCAGTACTTC.

The chain combines TRBV19 with TRBJ1-5, with 10 bases fitting TRBD1. This CDR3 has 19 residues. With V trimmed by 3 bases and J by 2 bases, 13 bases remained unmatched. Per the germline V gene, CDR1 is LNHDA and CDR2 is SQIVND (reference sequence). Here the CDR3 DNA reads TGTGCCAGTAGTATGGGGGGACAGGGGTCCCCTCGAGGCAATCAGCCCCAGCATTTT. Translated, it gives CASSMGGQGSPRGNQPQHF.

In its sample, this clone was seen once. V is TRBV19 and J is TRBJ2-5, with D unresolved. The CDR3 is made up of 11 amino acids. The germline CDR1 and CDR2 sequences are LNHDA and SQIVND (reference sequence). V gave up 4 bases and J gave up 3 bases, with 3 bases separating them. CDR3 loop: CASSTEETQYF. The CDR3 nucleotides are TGTGCCAGTAGTACGGAAGAGACCCAGTACTTC.

The V call is TRBV9, the J call TRBJ1-3; D remains ambiguous. Germline V gives CDR1 SGDLS, CDR2 YYNGEE. The CDR3 is 16 amino acids. V was pared by 0 bases and J by 0 bases, with 10 bases between. CDR3 sequence reads: CASSVDHRFSGNTIYF. CDR3 DNA sequence: TGTGCCAGCAGCGTAGATCACAGATTCTCTGGAAACACCATATATTTT.

Turning to this clone: This could be a read error, since a much larger clone is one nucleotide away. V and J are TRBV7-2 and TRBJ1-1, with D possibly being TRBD1 (6 bases). The CDR3 runs 15 residues. From germline, CDR1 is SGHTA and CDR2 FQGNSA. CDR3 sequence reads: CAGRSTGLGTTEAFF. The CDR3 coding sequence is TGTGCCGGCAGATCTACAGGGTTAGGGACCACTGAAGCTTTCTTT.

The chain combines TRBV12-2 with TRBJ1-2; TRBD1, the table's D call, was not compared with the DNA. TRBV12-2 is assigned pseudogene status. The CDR3 contains 14 residues. Here the CDR3 reads CASHQPGQDYGYTF. The CDR3 DNA reads TGTGCAAGTCACCAGCCGGGACAGGACTATGGCTACACCTTC.